The next 22 T cell receptor beta chains were all read from a single sample in a study of graft-versus-host responses after intestinal transplantation. Generated by immunoSEQ multiplex PCR, the TCRdb table keeps only in-frame clones and is missing some. The data contain 96,000 or so clones, about 93% of them singletons. Their specific antigens are unknown. The source material was unstimulated CD4+ T cells sorted from spleen or lymph node cells, sampled before intestinal transplant. The source is a human donor who received an intestinal transplant.

The chain carries TRBV6-1 and TRBJ2-7; TRBD2 matches 9 bases. This CDR3 contains 15 residues. The trim removed 5 bases at V and 3 bases at J, leaving 8 bases unmatched. CDR1 is MNHNS, CDR2 SASEGT, per germline. CDR3 sequence reads: CASSWIAGESYEQYF. The CDR3 DNA reads as TGTGCCAGCAGTTGGATAGCGGGGGAGAGCTACGAGCAGTACTTC.

The chain carries TRBV28 and TRBJ1-2; possibly TRBD1 for D (6 bases). V lost 1 base, J lost 5 bases, and 8 bases lay in between. The CDR3 contains 13 residues. CDR1 and CDR2 (germline): MDHEN, SYDVKM. The CDR3 region is CASSLYQGYGYTF. The DNA of the CDR3 is TGTGCCAGCAGTTTATACCAGGGGTATGGCTACACCTTC.

The V call is TRBV5-1, the J call TRBJ2-1; 7 nucleotides match TRBD2. CDR1 and CDR2 from the germline V gene are SGHRS and YFSETQ. V lost 4 bases to trimming and J lost 0 bases; unmatched junction nucleotides: 4. This CDR3 spans 15 amino acids. The CDR3 DNA sequence: TGCGCCAGCAGCGGCGGGGGTAGCTCCTACAATGAGCAGTTCTTC. Protein product: CASSGGGSSYNEQFF.

The chain links TRBV5-1 to TRBJ2-1; a weak D match, TRBD1 (5 bases). V was cut by 0 bases and J by 8 bases, with 6 bases left in between. The length of the CDR3 is 12 residues. In germline, CDR1 is SGHRS, CDR2 YFSETQ. The CDR3 region is CASSLAGYEQFF. As DNA, the CDR3 is TGCGCCAGCAGCTTGGCAGGGTATGAGCAGTTCTTC.

This sequence joins TRBV6-5 and TRBJ2-3; no clear D. Germline V CDR1 and CDR2: MNHEY, SVGAGI. The germline V and J ends were trimmed by 4 bases and 1 base, with 15 bases remaining between them. This CDR3 has 16 amino acids. CDR3 region: CASSSQSRVGTDTQYF. CDR3 DNA sequence: TGTGCCAGCAGTTCCCAGAGCCGGGTGGGCACAGATACGCAGTATTTT.

This chain connects TRBV30 to TRBJ2-2; a possible D gene is TRBD1 (5 bases). V was shortened by 4 bases and J by 2 bases, with 11 bases between the two germline ends. The CDR3 has 14 amino acids. CDR1 is GTSNPN and CDR2 is SVGIG in the germline V gene (reference sequence). CDR3 protein: CAWKTEFNTGELFF. The DNA of the CDR3 is TGTGCCTGGAAGACAGAATTTAACACCGGGGAGCTGTTTTTT.

The chain is built from TRBV6-6 and TRBJ2-4, with 8 bases fitting TRBD1. Looked up from germline, CDR1 is MNHNY and CDR2 is SVGAGI (reference sequence). The CDR3 consists of 14 residues. The J segment lost 6 bases and the V segment lost 6 bases, leaving 7 bases of the junction unmatched. CDR3 DNA: TGTGCCAGCAGCAATACAGGGGGTGGAAACATTCAGTACTTC. Protein: CASSNTGGGNIQYF.

This sequence joins TRBV27 and TRBJ1-1; no firm D call. This CDR3 comprises 17 residues. CDR1 MNHEY and CDR2 SMNVEV come from the germline V gene (reference sequence). The germline V and J ends were trimmed by 4 bases and 5 bases, with 23 bases remaining between them. The CDR3 loop reads CASSSGRRPLRRTEAFF. The CDR3 DNA is TGTGCCAGCAGTTCGGGCAGGAGGCCGTTGAGGCGGACTGAAGCTTTCTTT.

The J gene is TRBJ1-6, the V gene TRBV5-1; 7 nucleotides align to TRBD1. This CDR3 is built from 17 residues. J gave up 0 bases and V 5 bases, and 8 bases lay outside the gene matches. CDR1 and CDR2 from the germline V gene are SGHRS and YFSETQ. The CDR3 is CASRPYGDSSYNSPLHF. DNA of the CDR3: TGCGCCAGCAGACCGTACGGGGACAGCTCCTATAATTCACCCCTCCACTTT.

This chain links TRBV5-5 with TRBJ1-1; 9 nucleotides agree with TRBD1. Germline CDR1 SGHKS, CDR2 YYEKEE (reference sequence). CDR3 length equals 16 residues. V lost 3 bases to trimming and J lost 5 bases; unmatched junction nucleotides: 11. The chain's CDR3 is CASSYRLGQGKTEAFF. CDR3 coding DNA: TGTGCCAGCAGCTATCGGCTGGGACAGGGAAAGACTGAAGCTTTCTTT.

This clone has only a few counts. CDR3 protein: CARRRLKEAFF. The CDR3 DNA reads TGTGCCAGGAGAAGATTGAAAGAAGCTTTCTTT. This chain links TRBV2 with TRBJ1-1; D remains ambiguous. Trimming took off 9 bases at V and 8 bases at J, with 13 bases between the two ends. The CDR3 totals 11 residues. CDR1 is SNHLY and CDR2 is FYNNEI in the germline V gene.

The V gene is TRBV5-1, the J gene TRBJ2-5, with 12 nucleotides matching TRBD2. This CDR3 is 20 amino acids long. Looked up from germline, CDR1 is SGHRS and CDR2 is YFSETQ. J gave up 1 base and V 1 base, and 14 bases lay outside the gene matches. The CDR3 here is CASSLWSSGRAWSPQETQYF. The CDR3 DNA reads as TGCGCCAGCAGCTTGTGGTCTAGCGGGAGGGCGTGGTCGCCCCAAGAGACCCAGTACTTC.

This chain connects TRBV7-9 to TRBJ1-1; maybe TRBD1 (5 bases). This CDR3 is built from 14 residues. Germline CDR1 and CDR2: SEHNR and FQNEAQ (reference sequence). V was pared by 4 bases and J by 0 bases, with 9 bases between. CDR3 in amino acids: CASSYSTVNTEAFF. The CDR3 DNA sequence: TGTGCCAGCAGCTACTCGACAGTGAACACTGAAGCTTTCTTT.

V usage is TRBV5-5 and J usage is TRBJ2-5; 9 bases are a match to TRBD1. The V and J ends lost 4 bases and 1 base, in that order; junction bases with no gene match: 5. The CDR3 loop spans 15 amino acids. Per the germline V gene, CDR1 is SGHKS and CDR2 is YYEKEE (reference sequence). The CDR3 region has the DNA TGTGCCAGCAGCACGGAGGACAGGGGCCAAGAGACCCAGTACTTC. Amino acids: CASSTEDRGQETQYF.

This chain connects TRBV6-4 to TRBJ2-7, with D perhaps matching TRBD2 (5 bases). The CDR3 covers 12 residues. Germline assignment: CDR1 MRHNA and CDR2 SNTAGT. The DNA of the CDR3 is TGTGCTCCGACGGGTATGAGGGACGAGCAGTACTTC. Residues: CAPTGMRDEQYF.

This chain joins TRBV4-1 and TRBJ2-1; 8 bases map to TRBD2. V was pared by 2 bases and J by 7 bases, with 10 bases of the junction left unmatched. CDR1 is MGHRA and CDR2 is YSYEKL in the germline V gene. This CDR3 comprises 16 residues. The CDR3 DNA is TGCGCCAGCAGCCAACCTGCCGGGACTAGTGGGAATGAGCAGTTCTTC. This gives the protein CASSQPAGTSGNEQFF.

This CDR3 is CASSWGLVNEQFF. The DNA of the CDR3 is TGTGCCAGCAGCTGGGGACTGGTTAATGAGCAGTTCTTC. The chain recombines TRBV7-8 with TRBJ2-1; D is possibly TRBD2 (6 bases). V was clipped by 4 bases and J by 7 bases, with 11 bases between them. The CDR3 has 13 amino acids. Germline assignment: CDR1 SGHVS and CDR2 FQNEAQ.

The V call is TRBV6-5, the J call TRBJ2-1; possibly TRBD2 for D (5 bases). This CDR3 has 15 residues. Trimming removed 2 bases from V and 2 bases from J, with 10 bases in between. CDR1 MNHEY and CDR2 SVGAGI come from the germline V gene. The CDR3 protein is CASSYDLAAYNEQFF. CDR3 sequence (DNA): TGTGCCAGCAGTTACGACCTAGCTGCCTACAATGAGCAGTTCTTC.

The chain has TRBV15 and TRBJ2-3; 7 bases align to TRBD2. In germline, CDR1 is LNHNV, CDR2 YYDKDF (reference sequence). This CDR3 region has 15 residues. V shed 1 base, J shed 1 base, and the junction held 2 bases outside the gene matches. The CDR3 region is CATSRAGGGTDTQYF. Written as DNA, the CDR3 is TGTGCCACCAGCAGAGCGGGAGGAGGCACAGATACGCAGTATTTT.

The V gene is TRBV2, the J gene TRBJ1-2; D is uncertain. The CDR3 is 12 residues long. Germline V lookup: CDR1 SNHLY, CDR2 FYNNEI. V was cut by 4 bases and J by 7 bases, with 10 bases left in between. CDR3 residues: CASSVQVRGYTF. The CDR3 DNA sequence: TGTGCCAGCAGTGTTCAGGTCCGTGGCTACACCTTC.

This clone was counted once. This chain joins TRBV6-1 and TRBJ1-5, with D unclear. This CDR3 region has 15 residues. From germline, CDR1 is MNHNS and CDR2 SASEGT. V was cut by 0 bases and J by 5 bases, with 11 bases left in between. The CDR3 DNA reads as TGTGCCAGCAGTGAAGCGAGCACTCGGGATCAGCCCCAGCATTTT. Its protein is CASSEASTRDQPQHF.

The chain couples TRBV19 to TRBJ2-3; 7 nucleotides agree with TRBD1. Germline V CDR1 and CDR2: LNHDA, SQIVND (reference sequence). This CDR3 contains 13 residues. The ends lost 3 bases at V and 4 bases at J; junction bases unmatched: 1. The CDR3 coding sequence is TGTGCCAGTAGTATCCAGGGGGCAGATACGCAGTATTTT. Translation gives CASSIQGADTQYF.